What follows is one TCR beta chain and its context. These data originate in a study of cytomegalovirus exposure and HLA in healthy donors. PCR was performed using 60 Vbeta and 13 Jbeta primers. Profiled with immunoSEQ multiplex PCR; TCRdb holds only in-frame clones, not every one. The table records under 200,000 clones, roughly 80% of them present only once. Germline CDR1 ENHRY, CDR2 SYGVKD. The germline V and J ends were trimmed by 6 bases and 4 bases, with 12 bases remaining between them. The CDR3 runs 13 residues. This chain connects TRBV10-3 to TRBJ1-1; no firm D call. This TCR was sampled from a woman in her 40s in good health and CMV-seropositive. Sequencing was carried out using PBMCs. The CDR3 bases are TGTGCCATCAGCCTTATGATCGGCACTGAAGCTTTCTTT. It specifies CAISLMIGTEAFF.